The table lists the clone carrying this T cell receptor (beta chain) with a few counts. Its antigen is as yet unknown. Deletions cut 0 bases from V and 9 bases from J, with 12 bases between. In germline, CDR1 is DFQATT, CDR2 SNEGSKA (reference sequence). The CDR3 is 13 amino acids. MiXCR was run by TCRdb on the reads, yielding one entry per CDR3 protein. The sample includes some 400,000 distinct CDR3 sequences, about a sixth of them seen just once. These data come from a study of T cell repertoires in cytomegalovirus infection. Study summary: Public TCR beta signatures provided an indication of both CMV infection and a matching HLA type. Study results and caveats: The ex vivo response was dominated by HLA-C-restricted CMV-specific TCR beta clonotypes.

Sequenced input: PBMCs. The TCR originated in a human donor in good health (CMV status not recorded). Some clones in this sample may be carry-over from other donors' samples. The chain uses TRBV20-1 and TRBJ2-1; D is perhaps TRBD2 (5 bases). The CDR3 here is CSARDGRSGEQFF. The CDR3 DNA reads TGCAGTGCTAGAGACGGGCGGAGCGGTGAGCAGTTCTTC.